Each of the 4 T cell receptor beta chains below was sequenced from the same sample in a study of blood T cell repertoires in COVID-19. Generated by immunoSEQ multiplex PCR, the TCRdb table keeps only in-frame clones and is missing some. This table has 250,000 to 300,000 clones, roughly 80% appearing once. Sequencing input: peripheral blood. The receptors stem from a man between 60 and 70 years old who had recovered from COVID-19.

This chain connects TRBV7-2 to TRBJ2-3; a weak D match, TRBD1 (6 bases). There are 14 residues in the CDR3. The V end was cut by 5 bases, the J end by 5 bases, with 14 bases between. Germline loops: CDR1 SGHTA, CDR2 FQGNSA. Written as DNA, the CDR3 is TGTGCCAGCAGCCCTAGTCAGGGGATAGATACGCAGTATTTT. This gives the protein CASSPSQGIDTQYF.

This CDR3 is CASSHGSTNEKLFF. The CDR3 nucleotides read TGTGCCAGCAGCCACGGTAGTACTAATGAAAAACTGTTTTTT. This chain joins TRBV6-8 and TRBJ1-4; D is ambiguous. The length of the CDR3 is 14 residues. CDR1 is MNHGY and CDR2 is SAAAGT in the germline V gene. Trimming shortened V by 6 bases and J by 2 bases, and 10 bases separated the two germline ends.

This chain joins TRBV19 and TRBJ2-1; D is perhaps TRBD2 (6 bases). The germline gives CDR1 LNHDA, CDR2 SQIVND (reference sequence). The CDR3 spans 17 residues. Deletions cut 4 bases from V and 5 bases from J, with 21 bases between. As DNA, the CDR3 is TGTGCCAGTAGTAAGAAAGTTGTCCTAGCGTACAACAATGAGCAGTTCTTC. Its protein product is CASSKKVVLAYNNEQFF.

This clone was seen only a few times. CDR3 in amino acids: CASSYDRVGQPQHF. For the CDR3, the DNA is TGTGCCAGCAGTTATGACAGGGTAGGACAGCCCCAGCATTTT. This chain connects TRBV2 to TRBJ1-5, with 7 bases matching TRBD1. V lost 5 bases and J lost 7; bases outside the gene matches: 8. CDR1 is SNHLY and CDR2 is FYNNEI in the germline V gene. This CDR3 is built from 14 residues.